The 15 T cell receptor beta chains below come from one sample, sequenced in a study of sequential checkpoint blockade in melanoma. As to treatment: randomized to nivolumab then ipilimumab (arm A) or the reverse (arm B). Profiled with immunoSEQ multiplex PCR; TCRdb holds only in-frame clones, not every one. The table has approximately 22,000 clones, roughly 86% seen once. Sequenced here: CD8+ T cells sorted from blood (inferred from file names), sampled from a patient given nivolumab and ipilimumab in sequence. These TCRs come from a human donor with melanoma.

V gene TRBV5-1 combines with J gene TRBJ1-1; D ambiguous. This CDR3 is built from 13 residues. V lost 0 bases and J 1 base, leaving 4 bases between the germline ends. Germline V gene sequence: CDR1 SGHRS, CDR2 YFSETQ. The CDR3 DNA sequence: TGCGCCAGCAGCTTGGACAGGAACACTGAAGCTTTCTTT. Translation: CASSLDRNTEAFF. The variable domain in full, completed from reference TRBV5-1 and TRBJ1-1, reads KAGVTQTPRYLIKTRGQQVTLSCSPISGHRSVSWYQQTPGQGLQFLFEYFSETQRNKGNFPGRFSGRQFSNSRSEMNVSTLELGDSALYLCASSLDRNTEAFFGQGTRLTVV.

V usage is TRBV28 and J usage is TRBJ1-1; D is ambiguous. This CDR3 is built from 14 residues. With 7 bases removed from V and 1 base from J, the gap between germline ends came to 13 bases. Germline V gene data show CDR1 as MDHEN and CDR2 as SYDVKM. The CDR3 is CASTTGSRNTEAFF. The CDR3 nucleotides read TGTGCCAGCACCACCGGGAGCCGGAACACTGAAGCTTTCTTT. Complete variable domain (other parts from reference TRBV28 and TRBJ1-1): DVKVTQSSRYLVKRTGEKVFLECVQDMDHENMFWYRQDPGLGLRLIYFSYDVKMKEKGDIPEGYSVSREKKERFSLILESASTNQTSMYLCASTTGSRNTEAFFGQGTRLTVV.

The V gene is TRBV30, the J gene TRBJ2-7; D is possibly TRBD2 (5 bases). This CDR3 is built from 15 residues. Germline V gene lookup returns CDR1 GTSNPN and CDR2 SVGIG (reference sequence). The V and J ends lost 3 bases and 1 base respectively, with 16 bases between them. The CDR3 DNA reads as TGTGCCTGGAGCCGGGGTCCCTCGAGGTCCTACGAGCAGTACTTC. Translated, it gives CAWSRGPSRSYEQYF.

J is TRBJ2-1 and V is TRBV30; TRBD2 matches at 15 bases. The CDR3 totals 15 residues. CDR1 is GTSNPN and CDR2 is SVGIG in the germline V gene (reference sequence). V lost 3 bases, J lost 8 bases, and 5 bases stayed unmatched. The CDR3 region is CAWRRGLAGGDEQFF. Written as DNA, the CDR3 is TGTGCCTGGAGACGAGGACTAGCGGGAGGGGATGAGCAGTTCTTC. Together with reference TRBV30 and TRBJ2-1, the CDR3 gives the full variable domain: SQTIHQWPATLVQPVGSPLSLECTVEGTSNPNLYWYRQAAGRGLQLLFYSVGIGQISSEVPQNLSASRPQDRQFILSSKKLLLSDSGFYLCAWRRGLAGGDEQFFGPGTRLTVL.

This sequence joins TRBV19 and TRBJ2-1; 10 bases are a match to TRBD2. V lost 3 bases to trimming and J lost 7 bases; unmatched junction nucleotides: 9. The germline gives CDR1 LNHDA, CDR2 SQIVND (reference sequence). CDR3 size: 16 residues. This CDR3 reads CASSIFSGRNFNEQFF. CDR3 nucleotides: TGTGCCAGTAGTATCTTTAGCGGGAGGAATTTTAATGAGCAGTTCTTC.

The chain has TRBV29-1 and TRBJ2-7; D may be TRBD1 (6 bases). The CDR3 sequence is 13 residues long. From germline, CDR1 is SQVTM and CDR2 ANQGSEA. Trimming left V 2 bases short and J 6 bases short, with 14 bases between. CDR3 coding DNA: TGCAGCGTTGAATCTGGGGGCAAGGGCGAGCAGTACTTC. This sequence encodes CSVESGGKGEQYF.

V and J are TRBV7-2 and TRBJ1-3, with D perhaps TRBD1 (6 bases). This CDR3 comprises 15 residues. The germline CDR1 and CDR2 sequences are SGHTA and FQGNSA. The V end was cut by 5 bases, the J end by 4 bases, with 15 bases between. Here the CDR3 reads CASSQRDILGNTIYF. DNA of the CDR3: TGTGCCAGCAGCCAACGGGACATTCTAGGAAACACCATATATTTT.

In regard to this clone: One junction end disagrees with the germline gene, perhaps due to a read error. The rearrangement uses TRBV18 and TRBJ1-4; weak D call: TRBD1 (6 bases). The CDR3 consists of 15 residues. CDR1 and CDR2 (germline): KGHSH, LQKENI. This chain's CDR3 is CASSPQGTLMKNLFF. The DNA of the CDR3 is TGTGCCAGCTCACCGCAGGGGACGTTAATGAAAAATCTGTTTTTT.

For the CDR3, the DNA is TGCGCCAGCAGCCCCGGGGAGTCCTATGGCTACACCTTC. It specifies CASSPGESYGYTF. The rearrangement joins TRBV4-3 to TRBJ1-2; D is undetermined. Germline V lookup: CDR1 LGHNA, CDR2 YSLEER. Trimming left V 4 bases short and J 4 bases short, with 10 bases between. The CDR3 runs 13 residues.

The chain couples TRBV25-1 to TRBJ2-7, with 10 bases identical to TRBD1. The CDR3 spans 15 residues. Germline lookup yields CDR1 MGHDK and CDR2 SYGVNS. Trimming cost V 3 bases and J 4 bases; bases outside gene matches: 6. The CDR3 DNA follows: TGTGCCAGCAGTGATTTCGGGACAGGGGCGTACGAGCAGTACTTC. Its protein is CASSDFGTGAYEQYF.

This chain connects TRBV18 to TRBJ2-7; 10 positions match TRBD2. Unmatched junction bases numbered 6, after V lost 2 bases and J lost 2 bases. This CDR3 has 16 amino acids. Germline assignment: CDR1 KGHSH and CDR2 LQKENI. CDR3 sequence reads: CASSPTGLAGAYEQYF. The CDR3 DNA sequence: TGTGCCAGCTCACCAACCGGTCTAGCGGGGGCCTACGAGCAGTACTTC.

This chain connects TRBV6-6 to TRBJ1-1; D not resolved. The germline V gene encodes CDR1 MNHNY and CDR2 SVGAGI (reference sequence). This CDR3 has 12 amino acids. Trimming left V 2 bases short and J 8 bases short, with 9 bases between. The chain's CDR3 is CASSYPPTEAFF. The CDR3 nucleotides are TGTGCCAGCAGTTACCCCCCGACAGAAGCTTTCTTT.

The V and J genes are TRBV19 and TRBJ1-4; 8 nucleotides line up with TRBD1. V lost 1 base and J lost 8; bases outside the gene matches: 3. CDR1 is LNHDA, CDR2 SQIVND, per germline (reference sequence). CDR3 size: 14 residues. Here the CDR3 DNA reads TGTGCCAGTAGTATAGGGACAGGGAAGGAAAAACTGTTTTTT. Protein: CASSIGTGKEKLFF.

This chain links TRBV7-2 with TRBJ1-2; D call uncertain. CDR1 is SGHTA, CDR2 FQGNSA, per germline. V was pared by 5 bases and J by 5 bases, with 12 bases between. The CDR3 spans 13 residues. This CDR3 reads CASSPEREYGYTF. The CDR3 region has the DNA TGTGCCAGCAGCCCGGAACGGGAATATGGCTACACCTTC.

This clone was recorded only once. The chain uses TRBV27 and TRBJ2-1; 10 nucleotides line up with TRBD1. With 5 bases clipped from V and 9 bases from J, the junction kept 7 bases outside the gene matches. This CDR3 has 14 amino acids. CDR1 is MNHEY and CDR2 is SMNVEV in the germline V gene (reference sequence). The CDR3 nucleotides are TGTGCCAGCAGTCCGAGGGACAGGGGTGGTGAGCAGTTCTTC. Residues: CASSPRDRGGEQFF.